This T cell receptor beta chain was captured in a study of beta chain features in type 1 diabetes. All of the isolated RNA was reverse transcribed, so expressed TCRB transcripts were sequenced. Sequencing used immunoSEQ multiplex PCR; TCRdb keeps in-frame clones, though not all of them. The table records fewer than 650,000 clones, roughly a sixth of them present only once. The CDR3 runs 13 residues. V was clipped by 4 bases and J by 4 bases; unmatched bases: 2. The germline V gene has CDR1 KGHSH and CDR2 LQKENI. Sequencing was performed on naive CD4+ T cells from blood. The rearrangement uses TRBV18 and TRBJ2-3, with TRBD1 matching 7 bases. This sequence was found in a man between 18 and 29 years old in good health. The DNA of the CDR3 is TGTGCCAGCTCACGGACAGGTTCAGATACGCAGTATTTT. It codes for CASSRTGSDTQYF.